The clone carrying this TCR beta chain has at least ten counts. The antigen is not known. The read finishes 3 residues shy of the CDR3 end, and the germline J gene is used to complete it. Reduced serum IgG, IgA and/or IgM plus specific antibody deficiency defined CVID. The germline gives CDR1 MGHRA, CDR2 YSYEKL. The V and J ends lost 8 bases and 0 bases respectively, with 14 bases between them. This CDR3 contains 14 residues. Equal genomic DNA amounts from CVID and control samples were sequenced. Sequencing was performed with immunoSEQ multiplex PCR; in TCRdb, only in-frame clones are kept and a portion is missing. This sample carries 15,000 to 20,000 clones, none of them present only once. This specimen belongs to a study of T cell clonality in common variable immunodeficiency. The study's findings and limits: In common variable immunodeficiency, TCR beta chains reportedly carried fewer deletions and N-nucleotide insertions.

This TCR was sampled from a human donor with common variable immunodeficiency. What was sequenced was peripheral blood mononuclear cells. The V gene is TRBV4-1, the J gene TRBJ2-7; D perhaps matches TRBD1 (6 bases). The CDR3 loop reads CASGPTGTSYEQYF. CDR3 bases read: TGCGCCAGCGGACCCACAGGGACCTCCTACGAG.